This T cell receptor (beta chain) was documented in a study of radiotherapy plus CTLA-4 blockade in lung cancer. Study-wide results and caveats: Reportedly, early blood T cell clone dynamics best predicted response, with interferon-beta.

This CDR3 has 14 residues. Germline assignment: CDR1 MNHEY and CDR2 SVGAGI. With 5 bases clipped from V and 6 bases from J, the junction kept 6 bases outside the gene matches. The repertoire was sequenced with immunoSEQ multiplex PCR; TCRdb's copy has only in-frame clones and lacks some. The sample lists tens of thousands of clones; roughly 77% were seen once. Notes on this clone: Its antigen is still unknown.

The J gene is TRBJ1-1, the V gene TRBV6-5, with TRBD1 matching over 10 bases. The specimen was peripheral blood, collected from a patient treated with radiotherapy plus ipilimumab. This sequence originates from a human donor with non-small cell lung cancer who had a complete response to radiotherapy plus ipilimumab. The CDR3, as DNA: TGTGCCAGCAGTCGGACAGGGGGTCGCGCTGAAGCTTTCTTT. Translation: CASSRTGGRAEAFF.